Below, 5 T cell receptor beta chains from the same sample are listed, as sequenced in a study of radiotherapy plus CTLA-4 blockade in lung cancer. The method was immunoSEQ multiplex PCR; TCRdb's version includes in-frame clones alone and lacks a portion of them. Counted here are about 43,000 clones, roughly two thirds occurring once; the ten biggest clones make up roughly 25%. This material consisted of peripheral blood, taken from a patient treated with radiotherapy plus ipilimumab. These receptor sequences come from a human donor with non-small cell lung cancer who had a partial response to radiotherapy plus ipilimumab.

The chain links TRBV19 to TRBJ1-2, with D tentatively TRBD1 (6 bases). Trimming cost V 2 bases and J 3 bases, with 13 bases left between them. The CDR3 consists of 15 residues. Germline CDR1 is LNHDA and CDR2 is SQIVND (reference sequence). The CDR3 loop reads CASSITGISDYGYTF. The CDR3 DNA is TGTGCCAGTAGTATAACAGGGATCTCTGACTATGGCTACACCTTC.

In its sample, this clone was seen many times. The rearrangement uses TRBV6-1 and TRBJ1-2; D may be TRBD1 (5 bases). CDR3 length: 17 residues. Trimming stripped 2 bases from V and 0 bases from J, with 16 bases between. Per germline, CDR1 MNHNS and CDR2 SASEGT. The DNA for the CDR3 is TGTGCCAGCAGTGAAAGGCGGGGGACGGGAGCTAACTATGGCTACACCTTC. Translation gives CASSERRGTGANYGYTF.

CDR3 sequence: CASSLRGLAGVGNTGELFF. CDR3 coding DNA: TGTGCCAGCAGCTTAAGGGGACTAGCGGGAGTGGGGAACACCGGGGAGCTGTTTTTT. The chain employs TRBV7-3 and TRBJ2-2; 14 bases map to TRBD2. Germline trimming cut 1 base from V and 1 base from J; bases unmatched to any gene: 5. This CDR3 is built from 19 residues. Germline V gene data show CDR1 as SGHTA and CDR2 as FQGTGA.

This clone appeared a single time. This chain uses TRBV9 with TRBJ1-6; the match to TRBD1 covers 7 bases. V shed 1 base, J shed 10 bases, and the junction held 5 bases outside the gene matches. Germline CDR1 SGDLS, CDR2 YYNGEE. This CDR3 is 14 amino acids long. As DNA, the CDR3 is TGTGCCAGCAGCGTACAGGGGGGCGGATCACCCCTCCACTTT. It yields the protein CASSVQGGGSPLHF. Based on the CDR3 plus reference TRBV9 and TRBJ1-6, the full variable domain is DSGVTQTPKHLITATGQRVTLRCSPRSGDLSVYWYQQSLDQGLQFLIQYYNGEERAKGNILERFSAQQFPDLHSELNLSSLELGDSALYFCASSVQGGGSPLHFGNGTRLTVT.

This clone occurred a few times. The rearrangement uses TRBV7-6 and TRBJ2-7, with 8 bases aligning to TRBD2. In germline, CDR1 is SGHVS, CDR2 FNYEAQ. Germline trimming cut 3 bases from V and 7 bases from J; bases unmatched to any gene: 5. The CDR3 totals 13 residues. The CDR3 sequence is CASSFQREREQYF. The DNA for the CDR3 is TGTGCCAGCAGCTTCCAGCGGGAGAGGGAGCAGTACTTC.